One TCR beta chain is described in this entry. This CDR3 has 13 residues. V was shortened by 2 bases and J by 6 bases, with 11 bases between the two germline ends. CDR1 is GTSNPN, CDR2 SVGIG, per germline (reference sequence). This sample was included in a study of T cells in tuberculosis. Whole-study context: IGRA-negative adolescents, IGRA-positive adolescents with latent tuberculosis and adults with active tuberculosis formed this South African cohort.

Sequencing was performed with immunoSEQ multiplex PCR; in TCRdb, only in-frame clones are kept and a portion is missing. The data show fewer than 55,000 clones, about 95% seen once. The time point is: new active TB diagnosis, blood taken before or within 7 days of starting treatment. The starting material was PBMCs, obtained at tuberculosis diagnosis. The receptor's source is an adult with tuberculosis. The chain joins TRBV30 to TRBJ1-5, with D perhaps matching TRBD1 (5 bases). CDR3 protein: CAWSPAGGQPQHF. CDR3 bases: TGTGCCTGGAGTCCAGCGGGGGGTCAGCCCCAGCATTTT.